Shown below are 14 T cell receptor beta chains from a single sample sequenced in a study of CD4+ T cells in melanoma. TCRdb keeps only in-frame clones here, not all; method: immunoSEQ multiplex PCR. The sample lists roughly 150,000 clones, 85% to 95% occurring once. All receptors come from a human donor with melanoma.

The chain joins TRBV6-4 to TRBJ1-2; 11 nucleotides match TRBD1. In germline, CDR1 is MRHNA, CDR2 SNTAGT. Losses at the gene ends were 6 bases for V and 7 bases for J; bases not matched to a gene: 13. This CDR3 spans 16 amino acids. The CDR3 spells CASSPSIGQGASGYTF. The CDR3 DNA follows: TGTGCCAGCAGCCCGAGTATAGGACAGGGGGCCAGTGGCTACACCTTC.

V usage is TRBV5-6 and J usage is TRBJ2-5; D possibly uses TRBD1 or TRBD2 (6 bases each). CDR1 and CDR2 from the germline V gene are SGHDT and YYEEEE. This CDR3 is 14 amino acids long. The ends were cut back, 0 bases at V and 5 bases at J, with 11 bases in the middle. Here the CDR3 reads CASSLVGGGETQYF. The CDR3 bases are TGTGCCAGCAGCTTGGTGGGGGGCGGGGAGACCCAGTACTTC.

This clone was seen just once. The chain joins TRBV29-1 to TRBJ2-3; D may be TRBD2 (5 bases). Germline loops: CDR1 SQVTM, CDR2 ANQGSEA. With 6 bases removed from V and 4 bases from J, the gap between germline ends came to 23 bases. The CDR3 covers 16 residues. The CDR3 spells CSVRRSSGTFADTQYF. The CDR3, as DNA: TGCAGCGTCCGAAGGAGCAGCGGTACTTTCGCAGATACGCAGTATTTT.

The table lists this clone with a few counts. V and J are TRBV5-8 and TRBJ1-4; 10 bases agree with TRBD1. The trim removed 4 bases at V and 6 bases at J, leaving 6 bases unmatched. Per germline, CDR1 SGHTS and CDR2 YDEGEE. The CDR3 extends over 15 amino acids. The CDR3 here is CASSPYGTGDEKLFF. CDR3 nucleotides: TGTGCCAGCAGCCCCTATGGGACAGGGGATGAAAAACTGTTTTTT.

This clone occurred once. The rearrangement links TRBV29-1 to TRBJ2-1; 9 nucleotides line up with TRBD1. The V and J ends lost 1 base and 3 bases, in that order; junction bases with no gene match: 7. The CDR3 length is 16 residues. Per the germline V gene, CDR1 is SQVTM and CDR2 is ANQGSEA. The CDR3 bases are TGCAGCGTTGAAGTGGGCACAGGGGGCGTCTACAATGAGCAGTTCTTC. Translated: CSVEVGTGGVYNEQFF.

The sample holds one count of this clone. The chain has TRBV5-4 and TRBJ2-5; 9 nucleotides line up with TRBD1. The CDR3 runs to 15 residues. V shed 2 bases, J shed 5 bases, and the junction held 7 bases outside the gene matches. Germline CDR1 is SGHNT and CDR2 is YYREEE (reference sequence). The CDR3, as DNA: TGTGCCAGCAGCTTACGGACAGGGGCGATTGAGACCCAGTACTTC. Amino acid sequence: CASSLRTGAIETQYF.

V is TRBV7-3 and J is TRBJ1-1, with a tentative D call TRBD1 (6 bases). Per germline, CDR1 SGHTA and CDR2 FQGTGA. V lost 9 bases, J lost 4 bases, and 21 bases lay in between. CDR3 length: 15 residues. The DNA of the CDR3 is TGTGCCAGAGGATTCGGGGGGCAAATTGGCACTGAAGCTTTCTTT. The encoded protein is CARGFGGQIGTEAFF.

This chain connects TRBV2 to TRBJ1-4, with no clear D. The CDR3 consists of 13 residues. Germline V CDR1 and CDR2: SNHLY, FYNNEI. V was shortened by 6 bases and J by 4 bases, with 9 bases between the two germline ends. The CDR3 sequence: CASSTAYNEKLFF. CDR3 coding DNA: TGTGCCAGCAGCACCGCTTATAATGAAAAACTGTTTTTT.

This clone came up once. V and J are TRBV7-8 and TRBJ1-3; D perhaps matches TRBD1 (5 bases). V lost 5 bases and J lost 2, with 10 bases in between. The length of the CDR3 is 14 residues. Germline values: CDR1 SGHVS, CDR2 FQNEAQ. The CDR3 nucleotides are TGTGCCAGCAGCCCGGCGGGGGCTGGAAACACCATATATTTT. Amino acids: CASSPAGAGNTIYF.

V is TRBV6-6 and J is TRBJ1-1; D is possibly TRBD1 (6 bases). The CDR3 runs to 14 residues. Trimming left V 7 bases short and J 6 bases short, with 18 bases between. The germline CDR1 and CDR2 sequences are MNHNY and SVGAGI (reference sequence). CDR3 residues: CASKKQGINAEAFF. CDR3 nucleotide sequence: TGTGCCAGCAAGAAACAGGGAATTAACGCTGAAGCTTTCTTT.

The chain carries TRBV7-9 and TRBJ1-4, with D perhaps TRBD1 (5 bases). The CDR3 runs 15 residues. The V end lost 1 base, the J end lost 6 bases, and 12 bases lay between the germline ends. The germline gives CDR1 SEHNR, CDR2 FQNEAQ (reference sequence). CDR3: CASSLGGRVDEKLFF. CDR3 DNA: TGTGCCAGCAGCTTAGGGGGCAGGGTTGATGAAAAACTGTTTTTT.

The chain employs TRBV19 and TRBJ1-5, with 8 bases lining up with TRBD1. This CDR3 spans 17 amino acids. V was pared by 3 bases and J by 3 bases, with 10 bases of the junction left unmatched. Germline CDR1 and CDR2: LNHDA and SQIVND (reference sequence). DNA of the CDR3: TGTGCCAGTAGTATCCCCTCGGGACAGGTATTCAATCAGCCCCAGCATTTT. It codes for CASSIPSGQVFNQPQHF. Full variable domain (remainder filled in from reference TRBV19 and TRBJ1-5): DGGITQSPKYLFRKEGQNVTLSCEQNLNHDAMYWYRQDPGQGLRLIYYSQIVNDFQKGDIAEGYSVSREKKESFPLTVTSAQKNPTAFYLCASSIPSGQVFNQPQHFGDGTRLSIL.

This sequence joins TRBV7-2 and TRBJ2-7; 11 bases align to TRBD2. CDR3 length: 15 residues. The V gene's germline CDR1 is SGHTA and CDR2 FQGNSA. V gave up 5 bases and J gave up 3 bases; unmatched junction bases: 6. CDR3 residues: CASSITSGGVYEQYF. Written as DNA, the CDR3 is TGTGCCAGCAGCATAACTAGCGGGGGTGTCTACGAGCAGTACTTC.

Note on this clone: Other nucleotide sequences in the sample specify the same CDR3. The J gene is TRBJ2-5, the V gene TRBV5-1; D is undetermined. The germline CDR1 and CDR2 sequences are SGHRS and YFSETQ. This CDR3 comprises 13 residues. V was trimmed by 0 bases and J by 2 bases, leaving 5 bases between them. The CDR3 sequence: CASSLGPQETQYF. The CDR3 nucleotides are TGCGCCAGCAGCTTGGGACCACAAGAGACCCAGTACTTC.